The present TCR beta chain was sequenced within a study of high-grade serous ovarian cancer treatment subgroups. Findings and limits, study-wide: Clonal relatedness tracked neoantigen level, and by trend copy number and mutation load. Same-patient tumor repertoires overlapped at about 0.095 to 0.85; different patients barely overlapped. The analyses considered CDR3 and ignored CDR1 and CDR2. Spatial context was lost because tumors were sequenced in bulk.

This CDR3 region has 13 residues. Germline V gene lookup returns CDR1 MDHEN and CDR2 SYDVKM. After removal of 6 bases from V and 7 bases from J, the junction contained 7 bases not matched to a gene. Sequencing used immunoSEQ multiplex PCR; TCRdb keeps in-frame clones, though not all of them. The table shows roughly 8,000 clones, with 72% occurring only once. Tumor samples were taken before definitive surgery or chemotherapy. This clone was seen just once. Its antigen is not identified. The specimen sequenced was tumor tissue. The sequence was collected from a human donor with high-grade serous ovarian cancer. The V and J genes are TRBV28 and TRBJ1-2; 8 nucleotides align to TRBD1. The CDR3 nucleotides read TGTGCCAGCAGAACCCAGGGGGCGACTGGCTACACCTTC. Its translation is CASRTQGATGYTF.